One and the same sample provided the 18 T cell receptor beta chains below, sequenced in a study of T cells in women clearing cervical HPV infection. The method was immunoSEQ multiplex PCR; TCRdb's version includes in-frame clones alone and lacks a portion of them. In all, the sample yields over 25,000 clones. Sequenced material: blood buffy coat. The source is a woman between 18 and 69 years old with a cervical HPV16 infection that either progressed to CIN3+ or cleared (not recorded which).

Partial CDR3 DNA: TGTGCCAGCAGCTTGGGCGGGACAGCCTCCTACGAG. It is translated as CASSLGGTASYE. The entire CDR3 protein is CASSLGGTASYEQYF. The chain links TRBV7-8 to TRBJ2-7; D is perhaps TRBD1 (7 bases). The CDR3 end lies 3 residues beyond the end of the read and is filled in from the germline J gene. Trimming pared 3 bases from V and 0 bases from J, leaving 12 bases between. The CDR3 totals 15 residues. Germline V CDR1 and CDR2: SGHVS, FQNEAQ.

A remark on this clone: Coverage ceases 3 residues before the CDR3 finishes, and the germline J gene fills in the end. This rearrangement joins TRBV14 to TRBJ2-2, with 11 positions matching TRBD2. This CDR3 comprises 16 residues. CDR1 is SGHDN and CDR2 is FVKESK in the germline V gene. V gave up 4 bases and J gave up 4 bases; unmatched junction bases: 5. CDR3 bases read: TGTGCCAGCAGCCGATATGGGACTAGCGGCACCGGGGAG. It specifies CASSRYGTSGTGE. The whole CDR3 region reads CASSRYGTSGTGELFF. The whole variable domain, filled in from reference TRBV14 and TRBJ2-2, reads EAGVTQFPSHSVIEKGQTVTLRCDPISGHDNLYWYRRVMGKEIKFLLHFVKESKQDESGMPNNRFLAERTGGTYSTLKVQPAELEDSGVYFCASSRYGTSGTGELFFGEGSRLTVL.

Details on this clone: The read gets to within 3 residues of the CDR3 end, and the germline J gene fills in the rest. The chain links TRBV18 to TRBJ1-4, with 9 bases that match TRBD1. Germline V gene sequence: CDR1 KGHSH, CDR2 LQKENI. The CDR3 is 16 residues long. CDR3 DNA, as far as it was read: TGTGCCAGCTCACCTCCGGGACAGGGCTTTGATTCACCA. Protein sequence: CASSPPGQGFDSP. The whole CDR3 sequence is CASSPPGQGFDSPLFF.

As to this clone: Coverage ceases 3 residues before the CDR3 finishes, and the germline J gene fills in the end. The rearrangement uses TRBV18 and TRBJ2-3, with 8 bases matching TRBD1. Per the germline V gene, CDR1 is KGHSH and CDR2 is LQKENI. The CDR3 runs 14 residues. This CDR3 reads CASSDRAFVQPQYF. Incomplete CDR3 DNA: TGTGCCAGCTCGGACAGGGCATTCGTTCAGCCG.

Worth noting for this clone: The read finishes 3 residues shy of the CDR3 end, and the germline J gene is used to complete it. V and J are TRBV18 and TRBJ2-3, with D possibly being TRBD1 (6 bases). CDR1 and CDR2 from the germline V gene are KGHSH and LQKENI. The CDR3 length is 14 residues. Trimming left V 5 bases short and J 1 base short, with 10 bases between. This chain's CDR3 is CASSTWTGTDTQYF. The DNA read from the CDR3 is TGTGCCAGCTCAACTTGGACAGGCACAGATACG.

Worth noting for this clone: Sequencing ends 3 residues short of the CDR3 end; the germline J gene provides the rest. This chain joins TRBV11-3 and TRBJ2-6; the match to TRBD1 covers 7 bases. Trimming cost V 7 bases and J 1 base; bases outside gene matches: 4. The CDR3 contains 15 residues. Germline CDR1 and CDR2: SGHNT and YENEEA. Partial CDR3 DNA: TGTGCCAGCACCCGACAGGGATCTGGGGCCAACGTC. This translates into CASTRQGSGANV. The entire CDR3 protein reads CASTRQGSGANVLTF.

Worth noting for this clone: Read sequence stops 3 residues before the CDR3 end, and the germline J gene provides the missing end. V and J are TRBV5-1 and TRBJ2-1, with D tentatively TRBD1 (5 bases). Germline CDR1 and CDR2: SGHRS and YFSETQ. The ends were cut back, 4 bases at V and 2 bases at J, with 13 bases in the middle. CDR3 length: 15 amino acids. CDR3 DNA (partial): TGCGCCAGCAGCAGGGGCTGGACAACCTACAATGAG. It yields the protein CASSRGWTTYNE. Given in full, the CDR3 is CASSRGWTTYNEQFF.

As to this clone: The read comes to an end 3 residues before the CDR3 does, leaving the germline J gene to fill in the end. This chain connects TRBV29-1 to TRBJ1-2; D uncertain. The CDR3 length is 12 residues. V was shortened by 2 bases and J by 2 bases, with 6 bases between the two germline ends. Germline assignment: CDR1 SQVTM and CDR2 ANQGSEA. The sequenced CDR3 bases are TGCAGCGTTGAAAGACACAACTATGGC. Translation gives CSVERHNYG. The whole CDR3 reads CSVERHNYGYTF.

Comment on this clone: The CDR3 end lies 3 residues beyond the end of the read and is filled in from the germline J gene. The chain combines TRBV28 with TRBJ1-4; TRBD1 is a possible D gene (5 bases). The CDR3 spans 14 residues. V was clipped by 5 bases and J by 4 bases, with 11 bases between them. Germline values: CDR1 MDHEN, CDR2 SYDVKM. The sequenced CDR3 bases are TGTGCCAGCAGTCCAGGGACTTTTAATGAAAAA. Translation gives CASSPGTFNEK. In full, the CDR3 reads CASSPGTFNEKLFF.

The CDR3 bases that were read are TGTGCCAGCAGCCAAGGGTTCGGCAGCTCCTACGAG. This codes for CASSQGFGSSYE. The whole CDR3 sequence reads CASSQGFGSSYEQYF. This sequence joins TRBV7-3 and TRBJ2-7; D is undetermined. The read is 3 residues too short to cover the CDR3 end, so that end is filled in from the germline J gene. The CDR3 is 15 amino acids. Trimming left V 5 bases short and J 0 bases short, with 14 bases between. Per the germline V gene, CDR1 is SGHTA and CDR2 is FQGTGA.

A remark on this clone: The read ends 3 residues before the CDR3 terminus; that terminus is restored from the germline J gene. This chain joins TRBV2 and TRBJ1-4; maybe TRBD1 (5 bases). CDR3 length equals 13 residues. The germline V gene encodes CDR1 SNHLY and CDR2 FYNNEI. The CDR3 is CASSRGGANVLFF. The CDR3 bases that were read are TGTGCCAGCAGTAGAGGTGGGGCCAACGTA.

The CDR3 bases that were read are TGTGCCAGCAGTCCAGAGACAGGGGGCGCCGTCCAGCCC. Its translation: CASSPETGGAVQP. The entire CDR3 is CASSPETGGAVQPQHF. The rearrangement joins TRBV12-3 or TRBV12-4 to TRBJ1-5, with 10 bases lining up with TRBD1. The CDR3 end falls 3 residues outside the read, so it is completed with the germline J gene. The CDR3 runs 16 residues. J lost 7 bases, V lost 5 bases, and 11 bases had no gene match.

The covered CDR3 bases are TGTGCCAGCAGCTTTAGACAGGGGCGAGAGGAAAAA. Its protein product is CASSFRQGREEK. The whole CDR3 reads CASSFRQGREEKLFF. The V gene is TRBV7-2, the J gene TRBJ1-4, with 8 bases identical to TRBD1. The CDR3 goes on 3 residues after the read ends, and that part is filled in from the germline J gene. The J segment lost 8 bases and the V segment lost 3 bases, leaving 8 bases of the junction unmatched. The CDR3 length is 15 residues. Germline V gives CDR1 SGHTA, CDR2 FQGNSA.

Remarks on this clone: The CDR3 end lies 3 residues beyond the end of the read and is filled in from the germline J gene. The chain uses TRBV10-1 and TRBJ2-7; 7 bases are a match to TRBD1. The CDR3 covers 15 residues. The junction had 4 bases not matched to a gene; V was cut back by 0 bases and J by 2 bases. Germline V gene sequence: CDR1 WNHNN, CDR2 SYGVQD (reference sequence). CDR3 DNA, as far as it was read: TGCGCCAGCAGTGAGTCCTGGACAGGCCCCTACGAG. The encoded protein is CASSESWTGPYE. The whole CDR3 protein reads CASSESWTGPYEQYF.

With regard to this clone: Sequencing ends 3 residues short of the CDR3 end; the germline J gene provides the rest. The gene calls are TRBV27 and TRBJ2-3; 7 positions match TRBD1. The CDR3 loop spans 13 amino acids. Trimming cost V 9 bases and J 3 bases; bases outside gene matches: 6. Germline CDR1 and CDR2: MNHEY and SMNVEV (reference sequence). CDR3 DNA (partial): TGTGCCAGAACTCAGGGGGAGACAGATACG. It is translated as CARTQGETDT. The entire CDR3 reads CARTQGETDTQYF.

About this clone: The CDR3 extends 3 residues past the end of the read, so its final part is completed from the germline J gene. The chain links TRBV7-9 to TRBJ1-1; possibly TRBD1 for D (5 bases). CDR3 length equals 13 residues. Per germline, CDR1 SEHNR and CDR2 FQNEAQ (reference sequence). V lost 7 bases to trimming and J lost 6 bases, with 15 bases between them. This chain's CDR3 is CASTYWGGAEAFF. The DNA read from the CDR3 is TGTGCCAGCACTTATTGGGGGGGAGCTGAA.

With regard to this clone: The CDR3 end falls 3 residues outside the read, so it is completed with the germline J gene. The J gene is TRBJ2-1, the V gene TRBV19; 11 bases line up with TRBD2. The CDR3 loop spans 16 amino acids. Trimming cost V 10 bases and J 6 bases; bases outside gene matches: 14. Germline assignment: CDR1 LNHDA and CDR2 SQIVND (reference sequence). CDR3 bases read: TGTGCCACCTCCCCCCTAGCGGGAGGACGGGGCAATGAG. The encoded protein is CATSPLAGGRGNE. The full CDR3 reads CATSPLAGGRGNEQFF. Filled out from reference TRBV19 and TRBJ2-1, the complete variable domain reads DGGITQSPKYLFRKEGQNVTLSCEQNLNHDAMYWYRQDPGQGLRLIYYSQIVNDFQKGDIAEGYSVSREKKESFPLTVTSAQKNPTAFYLCATSPLAGGRGNEQFFGPGTRLTVL.

This clone shows up as medium-sized by frequency. The sequenced part of the CDR3 DNA is TGTGCCAGCAGTGAAGCATTAGGGGGCCCTCAAGAGACC. It codes for CASSEALGGPQET. The CDR3 in full is CASSEALGGPQETQYF. The rearrangement links TRBV2 to TRBJ2-5, with 7 bases aligning to TRBD1. Read data end 3 residues before the CDR3 end; the end is taken from the germline J gene. Germline CDR1 is SNHLY and CDR2 is FYNNEI. The length of the CDR3 is 16 residues. V lost 0 bases to trimming and J lost 2 bases; unmatched junction nucleotides: 6.